This T cell receptor beta chain came from a study of response to subunit inactivated influenza vaccine. Study findings and constraints: Authors suggested each seasonal influenza vaccination recruits few new T cells.

This clonotype occurred a few times. Its antigen is unidentified. MiXCR, applied by TCRdb to the RT-PCR reads, yields one record per CDR3 protein. The sample carries fewer than 750,000 distinct CDR3 sequences, 13% to 15% recorded once. In germline, CDR1 is SGHRS, CDR2 YFSETQ. The CDR3 sequence is 17 residues long. Trimming pared 0 bases from V and 1 base from J, leaving 14 bases between. V is TRBV5-1 and J is TRBJ1-3; maybe TRBD1 (5 bases). This TCR was recovered from a man aged 50 to 59 who received an inactivated influenza vaccine. The sequenced sample was PBMCs from blood, obtained 11 to 12 days after vaccination. CDR3: CASSLVSDRVSGNTIYF. CDR3 nucleotide sequence: TGCGCCAGCAGCTTGGTGTCCGACAGAGTTTCTGGAAACACCATATATTTT. The whole variable domain, filled in from reference TRBV5-1 and TRBJ1-3, reads KAGVTQTPRYLIKTRGQQVTLSCSPISGHRSVSWYQQTPGQGLQFLFEYFSETQRNKGNFPGRFSGRQFSNSRSEMNVSTLELGDSALYLCASSLVSDRVSGNTIYFGEGSWLTVV.